These 21 T cell receptor beta chains share one sample of origin, sequenced in a study of T cell responses to AZD1222 COVID-19 vaccine. Profiled with immunoSEQ multiplex PCR; TCRdb holds only in-frame clones, not every one. In the table there are around 69,000 clones, approximately 90% of which are singletons. The specimen was peripheral blood, collected on day 0 of AZD1222 vaccination. The receptor set was obtained from an adult in good health.

The J gene is TRBJ1-2, the V gene TRBV9; unclear D gene. V was clipped by 0 bases and J by 6 bases, with 6 bases between them. Germline V CDR1 and CDR2: SGDLS, YYNGEE. The CDR3 totals 12 residues. This chain's CDR3 is CASSVGRDGYTF. The CDR3 DNA reads TGTGCCAGCAGCGTAGGGCGAGATGGCTACACCTTC.

The chain is built from TRBV6-2 or TRBV6-3 and TRBJ2-3, with 11 bases matching TRBD2. CDR3 length: 18 residues. The germline CDR1 and CDR2 sequences are MNHEY and SVGEGT. V lost 5 bases, J lost 6 bases, and 16 bases stayed unmatched. This CDR3 reads CASSPQPGLAGLMDTQYF. CDR3 coding DNA: TGTGCCAGCAGTCCCCAACCCGGACTAGCGGGTCTGATGGATACGCAGTATTTT.

The gene calls are TRBV21-1 and TRBJ2-7; the D segment call TRBD2 is taken from the table without a DNA check. TRBV21-1 is deemed a pseudogene. The CDR3 consists of 13 residues. The chain's CDR3 is CASSPRTFGEQYV. In nucleotides, the CDR3 is TGTGCCAGCAGCCCCCGTACCTTCGGCGAGCAGTACGTC.

The chain joins TRBV5-7 to TRBJ2-2; 9 bases line up with TRBD2. TRBV5-7 is an ORF for which the function is uncertain. CDR3 length equals 19 residues. The J segment lost 6 bases and the V segment lost 5 bases, leaving 20 bases of the junction unmatched. CDR3 sequence reads: CASRAASGAPDTGSGELFF. The CDR3 coding sequence is TGTGCCAGCAGGGCGGCTAGCGGGGCCCCGGACACCGGCTCCGGGGAGCTGTTTTTT.

V and J are TRBV18 and TRBJ2-7; D uncertain. V was trimmed by 0 bases and J by 5 bases, leaving 11 bases between them. The CDR3 covers 14 residues. Germline loops: CDR1 KGHSH, CDR2 LQKENI. DNA for the CDR3: TGTGCCAGCTCACCACCATCGAACTCAAACGAGCAGTACGTC. It translates to CASSPPSNSNEQYV.

The chain couples TRBV6-5 to TRBJ1-1, with a tentative D call TRBD1 (5 bases). The germline gives CDR1 MNHEY, CDR2 SVGAGI. The CDR3 totals 13 residues. Trimming cost V 8 bases and J 6 bases, with 16 bases left between them. The CDR3 nucleotides are TGTGCCAGCGGCCAGGGTGGGGGGGCTGAAGCTTTCTTT. It encodes CASGQGGGAEAFF.

The genes are TRBV5-1 and TRBJ1-2; the match to TRBD1 covers 8 bases. CDR1 is SGHRS, CDR2 YFSETQ, per germline. V lost 1 base to trimming and J lost 3 bases; unmatched junction nucleotides: 8. This CDR3 spans 16 amino acids. Here the CDR3 DNA reads TGCGCCAGCAGCTTGAGGTCAGGGACAGGACACTATGGCTACACCTTC. It codes for CASSLRSGTGHYGYTF.

There are many counts of this clone. The J gene is TRBJ2-5, the V gene TRBV6-5; 7 nucleotides line up with TRBD1. Trimming cost V 2 bases and J 4 bases; bases outside gene matches: 7. CDR1 and CDR2 from the germline V gene are MNHEY and SVGAGI. The CDR3 has 15 amino acids. The CDR3 region has the DNA TGTGCCAGCAGTTACACACAGGGGCGCATAGAGACCCAGTACTTC. It is translated as CASSYTQGRIETQYF.

This clone was recorded only once. The CDR3 DNA follows: TGCGCCAGCAGCCAAGGTTGGTCGAGGGGTAGGAATCAGCCCCAGCATTTT. This gives the protein CASSQGWSRGRNQPQHF. The gene calls are TRBV4-1 and TRBJ1-5; tentative D call: TRBD1 (5 bases). The CDR3 loop spans 17 amino acids. The V gene lost 1 base and the J gene lost 4 bases, with 17 bases spanning the gap. Germline V gene sequence: CDR1 MGHRA, CDR2 YSYEKL.

The V call is TRBV4-1, the J call TRBJ2-2; 14 bases fit TRBD2. V shed 4 bases, J shed 7 bases, and the junction held 11 bases outside the gene matches. Germline V gene sequence: CDR1 MGHRA, CDR2 YSYEKL. The CDR3 contains 18 residues. This CDR3 reads CASSRRTSGGPMSGELFF. The CDR3 DNA follows: TGCGCCAGCAGCCGTCGGACTAGCGGGGGGCCCATGAGCGGGGAGCTGTTTTTT.

The chain couples TRBV2 to TRBJ1-5; TRBD1 aligns across 8 bases. The CDR3 is made up of 14 amino acids. V dropped 4 bases and J dropped 6; count of bases not matched to a gene: 5. Germline V gene lookup returns CDR1 SNHLY and CDR2 FYNNEI. The CDR3 is CASSATGEVQPQHF. The CDR3 nucleotides are TGTGCCAGCAGTGCGACAGGGGAGGTTCAGCCCCAGCATTTT.

Worth noting for this clone: The sample holds other DNA sequences that translate to the same CDR3. The chain is built from TRBV5-6 and TRBJ2-3; D is ambiguous. V gave up 0 bases and J gave up 4 bases, with 3 bases separating them. This CDR3 contains 12 residues. Germline loops: CDR1 SGHDT, CDR2 YYEEEE. The CDR3 coding sequence is TGTGCCAGCAGCTTGGTTGCAGATACGCAGTATTTT. Translated, it gives CASSLVADTQYF. The entire variable domain, with the rest obtained from reference TRBV5-6 and TRBJ2-3, is as follows: DAGVTQSPTHLIKTRGQQVTLRCSPKSGHDTVSWYQQALGQGPQFIFQYYEEEERQRGNFPDRFSGHQFPNYSSELNVNALLLGDSALYLCASSLVADTQYFGPGTRLTVL.

The chain combines TRBV4-1 with TRBJ2-7, with 9 bases matching TRBD2. The V gene's germline CDR1 is MGHRA and CDR2 YSYEKL. The J segment lost 2 bases and the V segment lost 1 base, leaving 6 bases of the junction unmatched. The CDR3 has 16 residues. The CDR3 DNA sequence: TGCGCCAGCAGCCAAGGTCTTTTAGCGGGGGCCTACGAGCAGTACTTC. Protein product: CASSQGLLAGAYEQYF.

This sequence joins TRBV9 and TRBJ1-2; D possibly corresponds to TRBD1 (6 bases). The CDR3 is 15 amino acids. The V end lost 6 bases, the J end lost 2 bases, and 17 bases lay between the germline ends. Germline V CDR1 and CDR2: SGDLS, YYNGEE. Written as DNA, the CDR3 is TGTGCCAGCACCCCCACCGGGGGGGCGAACTATGGCTACACCTTC. Encoded protein: CASTPTGGANYGYTF.

The chain carries TRBV9 and TRBJ1-6, with D uncertain. The germline V gene has CDR1 SGDLS and CDR2 YYNGEE. This CDR3 spans 14 amino acids. V lost 4 bases, J lost 1 base, and 6 bases lay in between. CDR3 sequence reads: CASSPLSYNSPLHF. The CDR3 DNA follows: TGTGCCAGCAGCCCCCTGTCCTATAATTCACCCCTCCACTTT.

This clone showed up just once. CDR3 in amino acids: CASITSGSNEQYF. CDR3 in DNA: TGTGCCAGCATAACTAGCGGGAGTAACGAGCAGTACTTC. The rearrangement joins TRBV28 to TRBJ2-7, with 11 bases lining up with TRBD2. This CDR3 region has 13 residues. Losses at the gene ends were 7 bases for V and 5 bases for J; bases not matched to a gene: 4. CDR1 is MDHEN, CDR2 SYDVKM, per germline.

V and J are TRBV20-1 and TRBJ1-1; D remains ambiguous. CDR1 is DFQATT, CDR2 SNEGSKA, per germline (reference sequence). This CDR3 region has 11 residues. The V end lost 6 bases, the J end lost 5 bases, and 10 bases lay between the germline ends. The DNA of the CDR3 is TGCAGTGCCCCTTTCTGGACTGAAGCTTTCTTT. Protein product: CSAPFWTEAFF.

This clone was counted a single time. This chain uses TRBV28 with TRBJ1-2; possible D gene TRBD1, 6 bases. Germline V gives CDR1 MDHEN, CDR2 SYDVKM. V dropped 6 bases and J dropped 8 bases, with 13 bases sitting between them. This CDR3 is built from 12 residues. CDR3 in amino acids: CASRPGHQGYTF. CDR3 sequence (DNA): TGTGCCAGCAGACCGGGACACCAAGGCTACACCTTC.

The chain joins TRBV3-1 (or the pseudogene TRBV3-2) to TRBJ1-5; TRBD1 is a possible D gene (5 bases). The CDR3 has 14 amino acids. V was shortened by 3 bases and J by 5 bases, with 11 bases between the two germline ends. CDR1 LGHDT and CDR2 YNNKEL come from the germline V gene (reference sequence). The CDR3 DNA sequence: TGTGCCAGCAGCCAGGGGGGGTATGATCAGCCCCAGCATTTT. It specifies CASSQGGYDQPQHF.

Points on this clone: Mismatch with germline at one junction end may stem from a read error. The J gene is TRBJ2-2, the V gene TRBV7-7, with D possibly TRBD1 on 6 matching bases. The CDR3 covers 17 residues. CDR1 SSHAT and CDR2 FNYEAQ come from the germline V gene (reference sequence). Here the CDR3 reads CASSLESLGASTGELFF. CDR3 DNA: TGTGCTAGCAGCTTAGAGTCGTTGGGGGCGTCCACCGGGGAGCTGTTTTTT.

The chain joins TRBV11-3 to TRBJ2-1; 7 bases agree with TRBD1. The CDR3 has 18 residues. Germline trimming cut 1 base from V and 4 bases from J; bases unmatched to any gene: 13. Germline V lookup: CDR1 SGHNT, CDR2 YENEEA. In nucleotides, the CDR3 is TGTGCCAGCAGCTTAGTGGGAACAGGGGCGAAGGAGTACAATGAGCAGTTCTTC. This codes for CASSLVGTGAKEYNEQFF. Together with reference TRBV11-3 and TRBJ2-1, the CDR3 gives the full variable domain: EAGVVQSPRYKIIEKKQPVAFWCNPISGHNTLYWYLQNLGQGPELLIRYENEEAVDDSQLPKDRFSAERLKGVDSTLKIQPAELGDSAVYLCASSLVGTGAKEYNEQFFGPGTRLTVL.